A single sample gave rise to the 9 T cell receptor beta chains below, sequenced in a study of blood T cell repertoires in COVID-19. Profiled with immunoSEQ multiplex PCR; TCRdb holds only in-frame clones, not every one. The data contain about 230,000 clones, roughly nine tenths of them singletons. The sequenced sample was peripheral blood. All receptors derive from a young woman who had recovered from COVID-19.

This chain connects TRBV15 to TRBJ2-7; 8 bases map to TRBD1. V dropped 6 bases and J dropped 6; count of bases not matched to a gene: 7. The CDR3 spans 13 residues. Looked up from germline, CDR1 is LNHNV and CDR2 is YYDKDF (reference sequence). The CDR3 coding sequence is TGTGCCACCAGTCGCAGGGGGCAGGGCGAGCAGTACTTC. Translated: CATSRRGQGEQYF.

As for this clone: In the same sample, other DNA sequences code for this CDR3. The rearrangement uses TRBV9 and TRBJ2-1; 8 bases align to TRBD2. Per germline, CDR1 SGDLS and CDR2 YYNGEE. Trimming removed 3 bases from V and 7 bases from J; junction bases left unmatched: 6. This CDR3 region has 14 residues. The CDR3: CASSAAGGRNEQFF. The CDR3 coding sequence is TGTGCCAGCAGCGCGGCGGGAGGTAGGAATGAGCAGTTCTTC.

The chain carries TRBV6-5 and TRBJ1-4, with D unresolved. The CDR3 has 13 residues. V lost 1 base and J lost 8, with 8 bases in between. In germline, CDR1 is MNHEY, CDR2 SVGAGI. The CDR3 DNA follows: TGTGCCAGCAGTTACTTACGGGGAGAAAAACTGTTTTTT. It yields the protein CASSYLRGEKLFF.

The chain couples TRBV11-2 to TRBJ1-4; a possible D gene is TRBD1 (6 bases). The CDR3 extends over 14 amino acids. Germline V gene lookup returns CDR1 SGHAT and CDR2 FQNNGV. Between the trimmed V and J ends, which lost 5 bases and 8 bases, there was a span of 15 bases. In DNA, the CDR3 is TGTGCCAGCAGCCTTGACAGGTTGGGAGAAAAACTGTTTTTT. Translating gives CASSLDRLGEKLFF.

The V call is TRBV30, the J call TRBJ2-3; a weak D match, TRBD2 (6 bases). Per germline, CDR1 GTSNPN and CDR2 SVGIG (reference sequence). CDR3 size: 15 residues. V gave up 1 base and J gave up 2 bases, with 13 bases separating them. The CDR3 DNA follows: TGTGCCTGGAGTGAGGGGACTGATAACACAGATACGCAGTATTTT. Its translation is CAWSEGTDNTDTQYF.

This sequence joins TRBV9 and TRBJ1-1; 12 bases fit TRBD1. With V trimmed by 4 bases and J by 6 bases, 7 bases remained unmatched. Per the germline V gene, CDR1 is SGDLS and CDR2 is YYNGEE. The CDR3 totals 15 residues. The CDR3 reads CASSPGTGGRAEAFF. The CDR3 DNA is TGTGCCAGCAGCCCCGGGACAGGGGGCCGCGCTGAAGCTTTCTTT.

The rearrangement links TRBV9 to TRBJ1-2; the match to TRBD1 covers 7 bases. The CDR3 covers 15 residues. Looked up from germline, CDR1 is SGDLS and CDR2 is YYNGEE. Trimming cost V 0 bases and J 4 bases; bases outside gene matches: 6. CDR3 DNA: TGTGCCAGCAGCGTAGGGGACAGAAATCCCTATGGCTACACCTTC. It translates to CASSVGDRNPYGYTF. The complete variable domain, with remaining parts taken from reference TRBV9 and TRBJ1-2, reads DSGVTQTPKHLITATGQRVTLRCSPRSGDLSVYWYQQSLDQGLQFLIQYYNGEERAKGNILERFSAQQFPDLHSELNLSSLELGDSALYFCASSVGDRNPYGYTFGSGTRLTVV.

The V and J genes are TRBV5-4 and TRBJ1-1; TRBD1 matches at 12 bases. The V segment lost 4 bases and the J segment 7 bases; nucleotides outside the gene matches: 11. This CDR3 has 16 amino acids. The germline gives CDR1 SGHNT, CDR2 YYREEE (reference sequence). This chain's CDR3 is CASSANPGQGAGEAFF. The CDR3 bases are TGTGCCAGCAGCGCGAATCCGGGACAGGGGGCCGGTGAAGCTTTCTTT.

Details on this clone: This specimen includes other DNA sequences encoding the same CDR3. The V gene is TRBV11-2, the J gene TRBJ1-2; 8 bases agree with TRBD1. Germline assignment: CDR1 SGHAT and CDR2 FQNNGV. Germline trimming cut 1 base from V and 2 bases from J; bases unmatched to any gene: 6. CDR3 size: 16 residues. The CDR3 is CASSLGGTGLNYGYTF. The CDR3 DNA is TGTGCCAGCAGCTTAGGCGGGACAGGATTAAACTATGGCTACACCTTC.